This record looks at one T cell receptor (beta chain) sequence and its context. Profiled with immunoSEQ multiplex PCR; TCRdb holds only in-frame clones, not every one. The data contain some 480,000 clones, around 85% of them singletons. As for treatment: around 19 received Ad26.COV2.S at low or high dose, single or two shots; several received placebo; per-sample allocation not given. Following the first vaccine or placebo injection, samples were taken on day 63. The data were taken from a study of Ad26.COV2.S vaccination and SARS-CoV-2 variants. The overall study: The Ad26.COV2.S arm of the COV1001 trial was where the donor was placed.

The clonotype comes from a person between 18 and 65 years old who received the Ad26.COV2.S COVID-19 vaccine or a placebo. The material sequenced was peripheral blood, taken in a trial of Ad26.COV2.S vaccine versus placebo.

CDR3 sequence: CASSLGGVGEKLFF. The CDR3 DNA reads TGTGCCAGCAGTTTAGGGGGGGTTGGGGAAAAACTGTTTTTT. This rearrangement joins TRBV28 to TRBJ1-4, with D perhaps TRBD1 (5 bases). Trimming removed 2 bases at V and 8 bases at J, with 12 bases between. Looked up from germline, CDR1 is MDHEN and CDR2 is SYDVKM. The CDR3 consists of 14 residues.